Sequencing of this TCR beta chain was carried out in a study of tumor-infiltrating lymphocytes in oesophageal squamous cell carcinoma. This clonotype was observed a handful of times. The length of the CDR3 is 15 residues. The germline V gene encodes CDR1 SGHTA and CDR2 FQGTGA. Using its own MiXCR run on the PCR reads, TCRdb lists one record per CDR3 protein. The data hold about 15,000 distinct CDR3 sequences, with under 70% observed a single time. This chain joins TRBV7-3 and TRBJ2-5, with a possible D match to TRBD1 (6 bases). The DNA end is a closer match to TRBJ2-4, so the J assignment may be wrong. This clonotype was sampled from a female donor with esophageal squamous cell carcinoma. Sequenced: esophageal tumor tissue. Here the CDR3 DNA reads TGTGCCAGCAGCCTTCAGGGGAGTGCCAAAAACATTCAGTACTTC. Its translation: CASSLQGSAKNIQYF.